This T cell receptor (beta chain) was sequenced for a study of T cells in Graves' hyperthyroidism and ophthalmopathy. Across the study: Specimen type is peripheral blood, collected at initial diagnosis prior to any treatment. The study's findings and limits: Blood shared most expanded thyroid clonotypes above 0.001. Classification by a 13 V-J model distinguished ophthalmopathy from stable hyperthyroidism.

Regions amplified from RNA transcripts were the TCR beta CDR3 regions. With the HTBI primer set, the TCR CDR3 went through a first round of RT-PCR. TCRdb reanalysed the multiplex PCR reads using MiXCR and keeps one entry per CDR3 protein. The data show a few hundred thousand distinct CDR3 sequences, with under 15% seen just once and roughly 9.2% held by the top ten. CDR3 length: 13 residues. V lost 6 bases and J lost 0, with 7 bases in between. Germline V gives CDR1 SGHTA, CDR2 FQGNSA. This clonotype was found many times. The antigen is not known. Each diagnosis drew on symptoms, thyroxine, TRAb, thyroid ultrasound and orbital computed tomography findings.

This chain uses TRBV7-2 with TRBJ2-3; TRBD2 is a possible D gene (5 bases). Sequencing input: blood. The clonotype was recovered from a young woman with Graves' hyperthyroidism. As DNA, the CDR3 is TGTGCCAGCAGGCGGACTAGCACAGATACGCAGTATTTT. It specifies CASRRTSTDTQYF.